Sequencing of this T cell receptor beta chain was carried out in a study of T cells in Graves' hyperthyroidism and ophthalmopathy (dated by TCRdb to 2018 to 2020). Looking at the study overall: TCR V-J signatures able to tell the groups apart were searched for in a discovery cohort of 90 to 100 patients, of whom more than 40 had Graves' ophthalmopathy and about 60 had stable Graves' hyperthyroidism. Prospective prediction of ophthalmopathy was tested in an independent validation cohort of fewer than 20 hyperthyroidism patients and 17 patients who later progressed to ophthalmopathy. For training and testing, the 100 or so patients in the discovery cohort were randomly divided in a 7:3 ratio. In addition, the study compared T-cell repertoires in thyroid tissue and in blood from six Graves' hyperthyroidism patients. After sampling, hyperthyroidism patients received methimazole starting at 30 mg daily, and ophthalmopathy patients received high-dose intravenous methylprednisolone. The paper reports TCR Vbeta CDR3 sequencing of more than 120 peripheral blood samples: under 45 ophthalmopathy, fewer than 85 hyperthyroidism and 17 progressor patients.

Only a few counts were recorded for this clonotype. Its antigen is unknown. Per-base quality was not reported, and no clone a single base away is much larger than it. In the germline V gene, CDR1 corresponds to ENHRY and CDR2 to SYGVKD. Clipping removes 6 bases from V and 0 bases from J, with 10 as the unmatched junction base count. From the cysteine up to the phenylalanine, the CDR3 has a length of 16 residues. Just the 48-base CDR3 DNA is kept, in frame starting at base 1. The TCR beta CDR3 regions were amplified from RNA transcripts. The first round of RT-PCR for the TCR CDR3 was performed with the HTBI primer set and the Qiagen OneStep RT-PCR kit. The libraries were constructed in a second round of multiplex PCR and then size-selected and purified. Libraries were sequenced paired-end with 100 bp reads on an Illumina HiSeq2000. Per the source publication's procedure: SOAPnuke was used to process the raw data, throwing out any read that contained adapters or uncalled bases, had a mean Phred below 15, or lacked an exact constant-primer or identifier match. COPE v1.2.5 was used to merge high-quality paired reads, and clonotypes were defined as unique nucleotide sequences. Clonotypes were aligned to IMGT TRBV, TRBD and TRBJ reference segments using MiTCR v1.1. Analysis was restricted to V-J combinations with a frequency above 0.0001, which covered roughly 99% of repertoires. The TCS score was defined as the ratio of F50 (clonal expansion) to E x V (chaos), calculated using BLOSUM62-based TCRdist between CDR3 peptides within each V-J. Welch's t-statistics and random forest reduced fewer than 600 V-J features to 13, which were used in a naive Bayes classifier (R e1071). The similarity between thyroid and blood repertoires was quantified using the Morisita-Horn index. TCRdb applied fastp at Q25 and MiXCR to the public reads, then kept only in-frame beta chains. Rows with one shared CDR3 protein collapse into an entry with the most common genes and DNA. TCRdb, not the original authors, processed these V and J calls. The sample profile shows 500,000 to 800,000 distinct CDR3 sequences; nearly 45% of them were found once. In total, the top ten clones hold 6.5% to 9% of the sample.

General conclusions and limits of the study: Most expanded thyroid clonotypes (frequency above 0.001) were also detected in blood, a finding suggesting that blood repertoires may reflect thyroid immune responses. No statistical method was used to set the sample size in advance, and investigators knew the group allocation. In cross-validation, a model built on a 13 V-J signature told ophthalmopathy apart from stable hyperthyroidism with approximately 90% sensitivity and about 81% specificity, and in testing the same model reached 80%/75%. During validation, the model predicted progression to ophthalmopathy a median of approximately six months ahead of onset, with almost 71% sensitivity and about 75% specificity.

Patients with uncontrolled infections, other autoimmune diseases, pregnancy or lactation were excluded. Diagnoses were based on clinical symptoms, serum thyroxine and TRAb, thyroid ultrasound and orbital computed tomography. Trizol reagent was used to extract total RNA, and RNA quality was then checked on an Agilent 2100 Bioanalyzer. The rearranged segments are TRBV10-3 and TRBJ1-1, and 7 junctional nucleotides match TRBD1. The clonotype was recovered from an adult man with Graves' disease, either hyperthyroidism or ophthalmopathy (not recorded which). The sequencing input was peripheral blood or thyroid tissue (not recorded which). The nucleotide sequence is TGTGCCATCAGAGGACAGGTTAATTGGGTGAACACTGAAGCTTTCTTT. This sequence encodes CAIRGQVNWVNTEAFF.